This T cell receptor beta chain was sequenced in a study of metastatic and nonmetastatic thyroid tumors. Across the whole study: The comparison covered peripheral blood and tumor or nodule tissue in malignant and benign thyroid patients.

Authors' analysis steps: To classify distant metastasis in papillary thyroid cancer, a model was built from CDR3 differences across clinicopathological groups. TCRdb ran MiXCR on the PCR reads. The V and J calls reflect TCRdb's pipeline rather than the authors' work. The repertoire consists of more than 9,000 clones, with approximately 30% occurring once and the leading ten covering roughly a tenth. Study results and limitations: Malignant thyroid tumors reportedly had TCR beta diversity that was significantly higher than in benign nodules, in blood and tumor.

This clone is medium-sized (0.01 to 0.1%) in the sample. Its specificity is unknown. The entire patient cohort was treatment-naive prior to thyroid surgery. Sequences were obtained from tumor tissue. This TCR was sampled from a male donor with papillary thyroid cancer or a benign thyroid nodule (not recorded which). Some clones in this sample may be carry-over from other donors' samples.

As DNA, the CDR3 is TGTGCCAGCAGTCAGTTCTGGGAAATCGGGAATGAGCAGTTCTTC. This gives the protein CASSQFWEIGNEQFF. The V call is TRBV6-1, the J call TRBJ2-1; D uncertain. The CDR3 is 15 residues long. Germline-derived CDR1 and CDR2 are MNHNS and SASEGT. V dropped 5 bases and J dropped 7 bases, with 18 bases sitting between them.